This T cell receptor beta chain is drawn from a study of CD8+CD57+ T cells in acquired aplastic anemia. Study-wide context: Mean DNA quantity obtained from sorted CD4+ and CD8+ cells was 3.2 ug. Notes on the study in general: Roughly 30 CD8+ CDR3 sequences occurred in both the patients and the controls.

Patients chosen for sequencing had shown CD8+CD57+ cell expansion by flow cytometry. Severe acquired aplastic anemia was present in all patients. Germline CDR1 reads LGHDT; CDR2 reads YNNKEL (reference sequence). The CDR3 is 13 amino acids. Losses at the gene ends were 8 bases for V and 1 base for J; bases not matched to a gene: 2. TCR beta VDJ combinations and CDR3 sequences were profiled from genomic DNA. MiXCR, applied by TCRdb to the reads, yields one record per CDR3 protein. The table records under 250,000 distinct CDR3 sequences, approximately 45% of them present only once. Concerning this clonotype itself: Its antigen is unidentified. The conserved phenylalanine or tryptophan normally closing the CDR3 is absent here, so this likely arose from a read error.

The rearrangement uses TRBV3-1 and TRBJ2-1; 7 nucleotides align to TRBD2. Sequencing was performed on sorted CD4+, CD8+, or CD8+CD57+ T cells (not recorded which) from PBMCs. This receptor was taken from a human donor with aplastic anemia. CDR3 in DNA: TGTGCCAGCCAAGCGGGGTCCTACAATGAGCAGTTCCTC. Protein product: CASQAGSYNEQFL.